This TCR beta chain is from a study of cytomegalovirus exposure and HLA in healthy donors (dated by TCRdb to between 2016 and 2019). Looking at the study overall: An earlier analysis of around 600 of the donors reported 250 to 300 Gb of sequence data and roughly 100 million unique TCR beta sequences from about 179 million T cells. Every discovery cohort repertoire had been produced on one sequencing platform. To study patterns of TCR occurrence, a later analysis re-analyzed previously published TCR beta repertoires from 666 donors and added high-resolution HLA genotyping. The T cell repertoires of 550 to 850 subjects were profiled by immunosequencing and related to cytomegalovirus serostatus. In addition to the first cohort of 650 to 750 subjects, a separate validation cohort of approximately 110 different subjects was used. In a later genetic analysis, genome-wide SNP genotypes for about 55% of the roughly 670 donors were used, and that subset was treated as a discovery cohort. To predict cytomegalovirus infection status, the study combined high-throughput TCR immunosequencing, statistical association of individual TCRs with disease status, and machine learning. Typing coverage varied by locus: roughly 620-640 donors for A, B, C, DRB1 and DQB1; under 550 for DQA1; more than 600 for DPA1; around 490 for DPB1. HLA typing covered class I and class II loci at four-digit resolution. The study aimed to test whether signatures of past pathogen exposure could be identified by cataloging public T cell receptors. In an earlier analysis of more than 550 of the donors, high-throughput TCR beta sequencing was used to judge whether each TCR beta V gene segment behaved as functional or pseudogenic. Donor age, sex, ethnicity and CMV serostatus were collected together with the repertoire data. Several DR-DQ haplotypes were handled as single units for association and clustering because linkage in the cohort was strong. An early release that covered about 600 HLA-typed donors contained about 300 gigabases of sequencing data and some 87 million unique TCR sequences. Of the roughly 420 genotyped donors, approximately 81% were placed in the genetic ancestry cluster associated with self-reported Caucasian donors. The later analysis used no new phenotypic data to find candidate immune exposures, relying instead on TCR beta sequences and their occurrence across donors. Among some 400 genotyped donors of the cohort, an average of roughly 230,000 unique TCR beta nucleotide sequences was sequenced per donor, of which about 18% were non-productive. General conclusions and limits of the study: HLA typing was unavailable for some donors at each locus, so association tests used only the typed subset. A later genetic analysis associated a missense DCLRE1C variant with V-gene and J-gene trimming of TCR beta chains, and an independent cohort replicated the association. The 87-base-pair reads could not distinguish some IMGT-functional V segments, including TRBV6-2 and TRBV6-3, so those segments were excluded. According to the authors, the approach could potentially be generalized to other disease states and immunological phenotypes. In this cohort, only TCR beta chains were sequenced, and detectable features were limited by the absence of alpha or paired-chain data. A further reported finding was that TCR beta sequences accurately predicted the HLA-A and HLA-B alleles for most subjects in the first cohort. The classifier was reported to diagnose cytomegalovirus status with high specificity and sensitivity in both the original and validation cohorts. CMV serostatus was the only immune exposure information available for the cohort. A later analysis reported that several top co-occurrence clusters appeared linked to parvovirus B19, influenza, CMV and Epstein-Barr virus. The earlier analysis of a few hundred of the donors excluded over 15 rarely observed V segments, including chromosome 9 orphons, because counts were too low. When HLA alleles, especially DR and DQ, strongly co-occurred, TCR associations were difficult to assign to individual alleles. In a later analysis, the rate of TCR association differed among HLA loci, with DRB1 alleles having the most associated TCRs and HLA-C alleles having the fewest. Presence/absence analyses assumed roughly uniform sequencing depth across donors, an assumption that may not hold. In a later analysis, HLA-associated TCR beta chains were found to be more clonally expanded and to have lower generation probabilities than equally common non-associated chains. Correlated functional status among segregating V segments might reflect linkage disequilibrium, but an unknown experimental factor could not be ruled out. Across donors, most TCR sequences were observed very rarely, whereas some public TCRs were present in many individuals. The sequencing pipeline was judged likely to have produced a cluster of highly shared sequence variants as a technical artifact. The study gave a list of 150 to 200 TCR beta chains associated with cytomegalovirus. Compared with the 666-donor mean, donors in an Asian-associated ancestry cluster had fewer N-insertions in productive TCRs, according to a later genetic analysis. A few of the identified cytomegalovirus-associated TCR beta chains were confirmed in vitro to be specific for cytomegalovirus antigens. Broadly in line with IMGT annotations, most TCR beta V segments showed up in productive rearrangements about 87% or about 30% of the time in an earlier analysis of 587 of the donors. A later analysis associated roughly 17,000 TCR beta sequences with specific HLA alleles at a false discovery rate of 0.05. According to a later analysis, most CMV-associated TCR beta chains appeared to be HLA-restricted, and the HLA associations seemed to be driven largely by CMV exposure.

This clone has a single count. Its specific antigen is unknown. No base-level quality is on record; no much larger clone is a single base apart. Library preparation employed the immunoSEQ multiplex PCR assay. The multiplex PCR relied on a mix of 60 forward primers for TCR Vbeta segments and 13 reverse primers for TCR Jbeta segments. The CDR3 region of rearranged TCR beta genes was amplified from genomic DNA by a multiplex PCR assay. The amplified TCR beta libraries were sequenced on the Illumina HiSeq System as 87-base-pair reads. The study's processing was this. A later analysis counted about 82 million unique TCR beta chains across the 666 repertoires, and around 9.9 million of these chains were shared by at least two donors. Raw reads were error-corrected and collapsed into unique sequences by a nearest-neighbor algorithm in which closely related sequences were merged to remove PCR and sequencing errors. To assign V, D and J gene segments, CDR3 sequences were aligned to IMGT reference sequences. For a sequence to be retained, at least a six-nucleotide match to both a V gene segment and a J gene segment was required. Rearrangements were classified as productive when the CDR3 lacked stop codons and remained in frame with V and J, and all other rearrangements were classified as non-productive. CDR3 was defined by IMGT convention, running from the second conserved V-encoded cysteine to the conserved J-encoded phenylalanine. The earlier analysis of about 560 of the donors excluded any sequence lacking an unambiguous match to a single V gene segment. In an earlier analysis of approximately 550 of the donors, V segments were called functional above 56.7% productive rearrangements and were called segregating when the between-donor standard deviation exceeded 5%. A statistical classification framework was developed to diagnose cytomegalovirus status using the catalog of TCR beta chain sequences. A later analysis assigned V and J genes by comparing TCR nucleotide sequences with IMGT/GENE-DB human TR gene sequences. In a later analysis, CDR3 sequences and most-parsimonious VDJ recombination scenarios were assigned using the TCRdist pipeline. A later analysis defined each TCR beta chain by its CDR3 amino acid sequence plus V-gene family, and excluded reads lacking a unique V-gene family. As a way to deal with suspected cross-contamination and a sequencing artifact, a later analysis dropped approximately 590 nucleotide sequences that were highly shared and had low generation probability. In a later analysis, a clonal expansion index was calculated for each public chain from normalized within-repertoire ranks of inferred template counts. In a later analysis, generation probabilities were computed using a VDJ recombination model fitted to out-of-frame rearrangements, and the results were checked against IGoR. Hypergeometric tests were used in a later analysis to score TCR-TCR, TCR-HLA and TCR-CMV co-occurrence, with a repertoire-size bias correction applied to the TCR pairs. In a later analysis, false discovery rates were estimated by permuting HLA or CMV assignments 20 times. In a later analysis, co-occurring TCRs were grouped using DBSCAN, and TCRdist sequence similarity was added for clustering within HLA-allele-positive subsets. Repertoires with fewer than 30,000 or more than 120,000 public chains were left out of co-occurrence clustering, as were about 5 repertoires with anomalous nucleotide sharing. The table comes from immuneACCESS by way of TCRdb, which keeps in-frame sequences with V and J called. Part of the clones is missing from these tables; in studies checked, under half for an unresolved V gene and the rest for unknown reasons. V and J calls and clone size are as listed in that table; D and trimming were resolved from the DNA. The sample profile shows 150,000 or so clones; around 76% of them were found once. The ten biggest clones cover roughly 0.99% of the sample.

The CDR3 spans 15 residues, from the cysteine through the phenylalanine. Kept here is only the CDR3 DNA, which spans 45 bases and is read in frame from base 1. Via the germline V gene, CDR1 is MNHNS and CDR2 SASEGT. The germline ends are 18 bases apart after V is trimmed by 6 bases and J by 6 bases. The cohort consisted of approximately 690 healthy bone marrow donors. All cohort members were sampled while nominally healthy, although unrecorded immune exposures were likely present. The donor was CMV seronegative and belonged to the group of 352 seronegative cohort members. A peripheral blood sample was collected from each donor, and TCR beta sequencing was performed on peripheral blood mononuclear cells. Genomic DNA was extracted from the blood cell samples with the Qiagen DNeasy Blood Extraction Kit.

Sequenced sample: PBMCs. The rearrangement joined TRBV6-1 to TRBJ1-5; a tentative D match to TRBD1 spans 6 bases. This TCR came from a woman aged 40 to 55 in good health and CMV-seronegative. The nucleotide sequence is TGTGCCAGCAGCCCCAGGGTGGGGGCGGGTCAGCCCCAGCATTTT. Its product reads: CASSPRVGAGQPQHF.